The T cell receptor (beta chain) described here comes from a study of cytotoxic CD8 clonotypes in ibrutinib-treated CLL (TCRdb year 2021). Describing the broader study: The cohort was composed of approximately 11 relapsed/refractory and around 15 treatment-naive patients; IGHV unmutated status was identified in roughly 17 patients. Responses were partial in approximately 24 patients and complete in 2; after median about 5.5 years follow-up, some 14 stayed in remission and 12 progressed. Response samples were obtained after a median of around eleven months of treatment, with a range of roughly 6 to 40 months. An average of about 250,000 productive templates and some 100,000 productive rearrangements was obtained per sample. Longitudinal samples were obtainable from about 30% of the 86 participants in the trial. Cryopreserved peripheral blood mononuclear cells were collected at three points: before therapy, at response, and at either sustained remission or disease progression. The study at large found these results: Public clonotypes were rare and either shrank or stayed stable during treatment, and the rise in clonality at ibrutinib response reflected expansion of private clonotypes. Lymph node repertoires were not examined, and the timing of sampling was not matched between patients in sustained remission and those whose disease progressed. At baseline, clonality was higher than in age-matched healthy donors and showed a strong correlation with circulating CD8+ T-cell counts. At ibrutinib response clonality went up, during sustained remission it held steady, and at progression it dropped back toward baseline.

A distance of 14 bases separates the germline ends of V and J, which lose 0 bases and 5 bases respectively. Reading from cysteine to phenylalanine, the CDR3 counts 15 amino acids. The only DNA kept is the CDR3, 45 bases in frame from the first base. The germline V gene encodes CDR1 LGHNA and CDR2 YNFKEQ. This clone came up a few times. Its antigen specificity is not known. No per-base quality is available; no much larger clone lies one base away. Each clonotype received, on average, about 10x coverage in deep resolution sequencing performed on a MiSeq, where the target depth lay between 1 in 1 million and 1 in 200,000 T cells. TCR beta libraries were generated with the immunoSEQ hsTCRB Kit. Per the authors' processing: The data were analyzed with ImmunoSEQ Analyzer and ImmunoSEQ Data Assistant, and V, D and J gene assignments followed IMGT definitions. Clonality, which ranges from 0 to 1, was calculated as one minus the normalized Shannon entropy of productive rearrangement frequencies. Public clonotype analysis was restricted to overrepresented clonotypes comprising at least 0.05% of each patient's repertoire. About a dozen repertoires from age-matched healthy donors, obtained from immuneACCESS, served as clonality controls. TCRdb provides this immuneACCESS table in a form limited to in-frame rearrangements. Some clones are lacking; in checked studies, under half of them reflect an unresolved V gene, and why the rest are absent is not known. V, J and clone size are those of that table, while D and trimming were read from the DNA. The sample profile shows tens of thousands of clones; 49% of them were found once. The ten largest clones represent under 20% of the sample.

Roughly 1.8 micrograms of genomic DNA were extracted from cryopreserved PBMCs for TCR beta library preparation. Longitudinal blood samples from CLL patients receiving ibrutinib monotherapy were subjected to high-throughput TCR beta sequencing. The patients took part in an open-label, single-center phase 2 trial of ibrutinib monotherapy. Recombination joined TRBV4-2 with TRBJ2-7; a tentative D call is TRBD1 (5 bases match). The material was PBMCs, obtained before ibrutinib treatment. The sequence came from a human donor with chronic lymphocytic leukemia. The nucleotide sequence reads as follows: TGTGCCAGCAGCCAAGATCGAGGCAGGGCGAACGAGCAGTACTTC. Its protein product is CASSQDRGRANEQYF.